This TCR beta chain originates from a study of T cell repertoires in aging, cancer and after chemotherapy. Study overall: Patients with chronic lymphocytic leukemia were sampled before and after fludarabine- or bendamustine-based chemotherapy. Study-level points and caveats: In cancer patients, declining TCR diversity with age involved lost richness and lost evenness.

With 2 bases removed from V and 2 bases from J, the gap between germline ends came to 9 bases. Per the germline V gene, CDR1 is MNHNS and CDR2 is SASEGT. CDR3 length equals 14 residues. TRB rearrangements spanning V, D and J were amplified using mixed TRB-A/B primers. Each CDR3 protein is one row after TCRdb ran MiXCR on the multiplex PCR reads. The sample contains about 6,600 distinct CDR3 sequences, about 29% of which appear only once. TCR beta rearrangements were amplified from peripheral blood genomic DNA. Details on this clonotype: Its matching antigen is unknown.

The sequence was obtained from a human donor with a blood cancer. The donor label of this sample is uncertain. Sequencing input: blood. V and J are TRBV6-1 and TRBJ1-1; perhaps TRBD1 as D (5 bases). The CDR3 sequence is CASSEMDINTEAFF. The CDR3 DNA follows: TGTGCCAGCAGTGAAATGGACATCAACACTGAAGCTTTCTTT.